Sequencing of this TCR beta chain was carried out in a study of tumor and adjacent non-tumor tissue in lung cancer. TCRbeta libraries were built with three rounds of nested PCR, modified from ARM-PCR. TCRdb reprocessed the multiplex PCR reads with MiXCR, giving one entry per CDR3 protein. In the table there are about 70,000 distinct CDR3 sequences, roughly 72% of which are singletons. Findings and limits, study-wide: Significantly higher TCR diversity was found in tumor than normal lung. Tumor repertoires had a smaller top 100 clone share than normal lung.

No cell sorting was done before RNA was extracted from the tissue. The V gene's germline CDR1 is MNHEY and CDR2 SVGAGI. The CDR3 spans 12 residues. About this clonotype: No antigen is known for it. The junction departs from the called germline gene at one end, perhaps through a read error.

This TCR was sampled from a man aged 60 to 75 with non-small cell lung cancer. Sample: lung tumor tissue. The rearrangement joins TRBV6-5 to TRBJ1-5, with D tentatively TRBD1 (6 bases). The CDR3 spells CTSSLQGGLQHF. CDR3 nucleotides: TGTACCAGCAGTCTACAGGGAGGACTCCAGCATTTT.